Following are 32 T cell receptor beta chains from one sample sequenced in a study of sequential checkpoint blockade in melanoma. Using immunoSEQ multiplex PCR, the repertoire was profiled, and TCRdb retains in-frame clones only, with some absent. The sample shows tens of thousands of clones, 86% of them seen only once. Treatment: randomized to nivolumab then ipilimumab (arm A) or the reverse (arm B). The specimen comprised CD8+ T cells sorted from blood (inferred from file names), sampled from a patient given nivolumab and ipilimumab in sequence. All receptors derive from a human donor with melanoma.

The chain has TRBV27 and TRBJ2-3; D possibly corresponds to TRBD1 (5 bases). The CDR3 length is 19 residues. CDR1 is MNHEY and CDR2 is SMNVEV in the germline V gene (reference sequence). V lost 1 base, J lost 1 base, and 21 bases lay in between. The CDR3 DNA is TGTGCCAGCAGTTTATTAATTCACTACCAGGGTTTTTGCACAGATACGCAGTATTTT. Translated, it gives CASSLLIHYQGFCTDTQYF.

The rearrangement links TRBV11-3 to TRBJ2-5; 9 nucleotides line up with TRBD2. V dropped 2 bases and J dropped 4; count of bases not matched to a gene: 5. Per the germline V gene, CDR1 is SGHNT and CDR2 is YENEEA. This CDR3 is built from 15 residues. The CDR3 is CASSLLAGGGETQYF. CDR3 DNA: TGTGCCAGCAGCTTACTGGCGGGAGGGGGAGAGACCCAGTACTTC.

This clone was picked up a small number of times. This rearrangement joins TRBV19 to TRBJ2-7; perhaps TRBD2 as D (6 bases). Per germline, CDR1 LNHDA and CDR2 SQIVND (reference sequence). The CDR3 sequence is 12 residues long. V shed 6 bases and J shed 6 bases, with 12 bases lying between them. The CDR3 sequence is CASRGDSLEQYF. The DNA of the CDR3 is TGTGCCAGTAGGGGGGACTCACTCGAGCAGTACTTC. The entire variable domain, with the rest obtained from reference TRBV19 and TRBJ2-7, is as follows: DGGITQSPKYLFRKEGQNVTLSCEQNLNHDAMYWYRQDPGQGLRLIYYSQIVNDFQKGDIAEGYSVSREKKESFPLTVTSAQKNPTAFYLCASRGDSLEQYFGPGTRLTVT.

The chain carries TRBV6-4 and TRBJ2-3; TRBD1 is a possible D gene (7 bases). This CDR3 contains 18 residues. Germline V CDR1 and CDR2: MRHNA, SNTAGT. V was cut by 3 bases and J by 3 bases, with 22 bases left in between. CDR3 DNA sequence: TGTGCCAGCAGTGAAGAACCCGGCGGCAGGGGGGTAACAGATACGCAGTATTTT. Encoded protein: CASSEEPGGRGVTDTQYF.

The rearrangement uses TRBV19 and TRBJ1-2, with no clear D. The V gene's germline CDR1 is LNHDA and CDR2 SQIVND (reference sequence). This CDR3 spans 13 amino acids. Between the trimmed V and J ends, which lost 9 bases and 2 bases, there was a span of 13 bases. This chain's CDR3 is CASHPPGNYGYTF. The CDR3 DNA reads as TGTGCCAGCCACCCACCCGGGAACTATGGCTACACCTTC.

The chain uses TRBV5-4 and TRBJ1-3; D gene uncertain. The CDR3 is 14 amino acids. Germline V gene sequence: CDR1 SGHNT, CDR2 YYREEE (reference sequence). V was pared by 6 bases and J by 4 bases, with 14 bases between. Here the CDR3 reads CASKRGGRGNTIYF. CDR3 bases: TGTGCCAGCAAACGGGGAGGCCGCGGAAACACCATATATTTT.

CDR3: CASGQGGEQYF. The CDR3 DNA reads as TGTGCCAGCGGCCAAGGGGGCGAGCAGTACTTC. The rearrangement joins TRBV11-3 to TRBJ2-7; D is possibly TRBD1 (6 bases). The CDR3 extends over 11 amino acids. V shed 8 bases and J shed 6 bases, with 11 bases lying between them. In germline, CDR1 is SGHNT, CDR2 YENEEA.

The gene calls are TRBV11-2 and TRBJ2-7; D is unresolved. Germline V gives CDR1 SGHAT, CDR2 FQNNGV. The CDR3 is 10 residues long. Between the trimmed V and J ends, which lost 2 bases and 8 bases, there was a span of 4 bases. The CDR3 loop reads CASSLQKQYF. The DNA of the CDR3 is TGTGCCAGCAGCTTACAGAAGCAGTACTTC.

A single count supports this clone. V is TRBV6-1 and J is TRBJ2-2; 8 nucleotides agree with TRBD1. Germline V gene sequence: CDR1 MNHNS, CDR2 SASEGT. After removal of 6 bases from V and 8 bases from J, the junction contained 11 bases not matched to a gene. The CDR3 sequence is 15 residues long. CDR3 in DNA: TGTGCCAGCAGGACAGGGGATCGGTCTATAGGGGAGCTGTTTTTT. This encodes CASRTGDRSIGELFF.

The CDR3 region has the DNA TGTGCCAGCAGTAAACGGGAGACCCAGTACTTC. It encodes CASSKRETQYF. The J gene is TRBJ2-5, the V gene TRBV25-1, with D unclear. Trimming removed 5 bases at V and 5 bases at J, with 6 bases between. The CDR3 runs 11 residues. From germline, CDR1 is MGHDK and CDR2 SYGVNS.

The J gene is TRBJ2-7, the V gene TRBV11-2; tentatively, D is TRBD1 (5 bases). The length of the CDR3 is 14 residues. The V end lost 5 bases, the J end lost 2 bases, and 13 bases lay between the germline ends. Germline loops: CDR1 SGHAT, CDR2 FQNNGV. The CDR3 DNA sequence: TGTGCCAGCAGCCAGAGGACAAAAACCTACGAGCAGTACTTC. Amino acids: CASSQRTKTYEQYF.

This clone occurred once. The J gene is TRBJ2-7, the V gene TRBV27; no definite D call. The CDR3 loop spans 13 amino acids. The V gene's germline CDR1 is MNHEY and CDR2 SMNVEV (reference sequence). Deletions cut 5 bases from V and 0 bases from J, with 8 bases between. CDR3 coding DNA: TGTGCCAGCAGTATCGGTTTCTCCTACGAGCAGTACTTC. Residues: CASSIGFSYEQYF.

The chain is built from TRBV4-1 and TRBJ2-7; 7 bases map to TRBD1. Germline-derived CDR1 and CDR2 are MGHRA and YSYEKL. This CDR3 is built from 16 residues. Trimming at V came to 2 bases and at J to 0 bases, leaving 7 bases not matched to a gene. DNA for the CDR3: TGCGCCAGCAGCCAACGAGGACCAGGGGGCTCCTACGAGCAGTACTTC. Translation: CASSQRGPGGSYEQYF.

The V and J genes are TRBV5-6 and TRBJ2-7, with D unresolved. Germline V gene sequence: CDR1 SGHDT, CDR2 YYEEEE. CDR3 length: 12 residues. V gave up 4 bases and J gave up 3 bases, with 8 bases separating them. CDR3: CASSVYSYEQYF. The DNA of the CDR3 is TGTGCCAGCAGCGTATACAGCTACGAGCAGTACTTC.

This clone has a single count. This sequence joins TRBV7-9 and TRBJ2-5; the D gene is possibly TRBD1 (6 bases). Germline loops: CDR1 SEHNR, CDR2 FQNEAQ (reference sequence). The CDR3 has 15 amino acids. Between the trimmed V and J ends, which lost 5 bases and 5 bases, there was a span of 18 bases. The CDR3 sequence is CASSMLQGFDETQYF. The CDR3 DNA reads as TGTGCCAGCAGCATGCTACAGGGCTTCGACGAGACCCAGTACTTC.

The chain employs TRBV7-2 and TRBJ2-5; 11 bases fit TRBD2. CDR3 size: 14 residues. The V gene end was trimmed by 5 bases and the J gene end by 3 bases; junction bases not matched to a gene: 2. The germline V gene has CDR1 SGHTA and CDR2 FQGNSA. The CDR3 is CASSLGLAEETQYF. In DNA form, the CDR3 reads TGTGCCAGCAGCCTGGGACTAGCGGAAGAGACCCAGTACTTC.

This chain joins TRBV27 and TRBJ2-1; 8 bases are a match to TRBD1. The ends lost 4 bases at V and 9 bases at J; junction bases unmatched: 8. This CDR3 is built from 14 residues. Looked up from germline, CDR1 is MNHEY and CDR2 is SMNVEV (reference sequence). CDR3 in DNA: TGTGCCAGCAGTTCCCGGGACAGGACGTTTGAGCAGTTCTTC. The encoded protein is CASSSRDRTFEQFF.

V and J are TRBV23-1 and TRBJ2-7, with TRBD1 identical over 12 bases. TRBV23-1 is classed as an ORF, of uncertain function. CDR3 size: 18 residues. V shed 7 bases and J 4 bases; nucleotides not matched to a gene: 17. CDR3 sequence (DNA): TGCGCCAGCACGACGAGGGGGACAGGGGGCGAGAAACCTTACGAGCAGTACTTC. As protein: CASTTRGTGGEKPYEQYF.

This clone was seen only once. The chain links TRBV19 to TRBJ1-1; D unresolved. Germline-derived CDR1 and CDR2 are LNHDA and SQIVND (reference sequence). Trimming pared 4 bases from V and 1 base from J, leaving 16 bases between. The CDR3 totals 16 residues. The CDR3 reads CASSKFGDLGNTEAFF. The CDR3 coding sequence is TGTGCCAGTAGTAAGTTCGGGGATCTTGGGAACACTGAAGCTTTCTTT.

The rearrangement uses TRBV4-1 and TRBJ1-1, with D perhaps matching TRBD1 (5 bases). Germline V CDR1 and CDR2: MGHRA, YSYEKL. Trimming pared 4 bases from V and 4 bases from J, leaving 16 bases between. This CDR3 has 15 amino acids. CDR3 coding DNA: TGCGCCAGCAGCCCTCTGGGGCAGGGTGGCACTGAAGCTTTCTTT. This encodes CASSPLGQGGTEAFF.

The chain recombines TRBV6-5 with TRBJ2-5, with a possible D match to TRBD2 (5 bases). The CDR3 contains 13 residues. In germline, CDR1 is MNHEY, CDR2 SVGAGI. Trimming stripped 0 bases from V and 11 bases from J, with 13 bases between. In DNA, the CDR3 is TGTGCCAGCAGTTACTCTAGAGGGTTTGAGCAGTACTTC. This codes for CASSYSRGFEQYF.

This clone has only one observation. The chain employs TRBV6-1 and TRBJ2-7; 8 nucleotides agree with TRBD1. Per the germline V gene, CDR1 is MNHNS and CDR2 is SASEGT. The CDR3 runs to 13 residues. The V segment lost 10 bases and the J segment 6 bases; nucleotides outside the gene matches: 11. The CDR3 reads CATPGTGMREQYF. In DNA, the CDR3 is TGTGCCACTCCGGGGACAGGTATGCGCGAGCAGTACTTC.

V usage is TRBV19 and J usage is TRBJ2-1; D is perhaps TRBD1 (5 bases). The ends were cut back, 6 bases at V and 2 bases at J, with 14 bases in the middle. The CDR3 runs 15 residues. Germline V lookup: CDR1 LNHDA, CDR2 SQIVND (reference sequence). The CDR3 reads CASRQMTATYNEQFF. The CDR3 DNA follows: TGTGCCAGTAGACAAATGACAGCCACCTACAATGAGCAGTTCTTC.

V is TRBV4-1 and J is TRBJ2-7, with 11 bases lining up with TRBD1. Germline V gene sequence: CDR1 MGHRA, CDR2 YSYEKL. There are 14 residues in the CDR3. V lost 2 bases and J lost 7; bases outside the gene matches: 4. The CDR3 nucleotides are TGCGCCAGCAGCCAACGGACAGGGGGCGGTGAGCAGTACTTC. Translation gives CASSQRTGGGEQYF.

The V call is TRBV11-2, the J call TRBJ1-5, with D possibly matching TRBD1 (6 bases). This CDR3 is 17 amino acids long. Trimming cost V 1 base and J 4 bases, with 17 bases left between them. Germline loops: CDR1 SGHAT, CDR2 FQNNGV. CDR3 coding DNA: TGTGCCAGCAGCTTAGCCCCAACAGGGTGGGGTAATCAGCCCCAGCATTTT. Protein sequence: CASSLAPTGWGNQPQHF.

The chain links TRBV4-1 to TRBJ2-3; 13 bases are shared with TRBD2. J lost 7 bases, V lost 3 bases, and 16 bases had no gene match. Germline V lookup: CDR1 MGHRA, CDR2 YSYEKL. There are 19 residues in the CDR3. Written as DNA, the CDR3 is TGCGCCAGCAGCCACAGAATCACACGGACTAGCGGGAGAGGGAATACGCAGTATTTT. This sequence encodes CASSHRITRTSGRGNTQYF.

The rearrangement links TRBV27 to TRBJ2-1; 12 bases are a match to TRBD2. V was pared by 3 bases and J by 7 bases, with 10 bases of the junction left unmatched. CDR3 length: 17 amino acids. Per the germline V gene, CDR1 is MNHEY and CDR2 is SMNVEV (reference sequence). This CDR3 reads CASSFQRLAGEGNEQFF. The CDR3 DNA reads TGTGCCAGCAGTTTTCAAAGACTAGCGGGGGAGGGAAATGAGCAGTTCTTC.

The chain joins TRBV30 to TRBJ2-7; D remains ambiguous. In germline, CDR1 is GTSNPN, CDR2 SVGIG (reference sequence). CDR3 length: 13 amino acids. Trimming removed 3 bases at V and 5 bases at J, with 14 bases between. The CDR3 here is CAWRGRSPDEQYF. The CDR3 nucleotides are TGTGCCTGGAGAGGCAGGTCTCCGGACGAGCAGTACTTC.

This clone was observed a single time. V and J are TRBV4-3 and TRBJ1-5; D possibly corresponds to TRBD1 (5 bases). V was shortened by 0 bases and J by 3 bases, with 9 bases between the two germline ends. CDR1 is LGHNA, CDR2 YSLEER, per germline. This CDR3 region has 15 residues. This CDR3 reads CASSQDGADNQPQHF. In DNA, the CDR3 is TGCGCCAGCAGCCAAGATGGGGCAGACAATCAGCCCCAGCATTTT.

The CDR3 reads CSVIGGGYEQYF. The CDR3 DNA reads TGCAGCGTGATTGGGGGGGGGTACGAGCAGTACTTC. This chain connects TRBV29-1 to TRBJ2-7, with TRBD2 matching 7 bases. J was trimmed by 4 bases and V by 6 bases; bases with no gene match: 6. The CDR3 covers 12 residues. Germline V gene sequence: CDR1 SQVTM, CDR2 ANQGSEA.

V is TRBV28 and J is TRBJ2-5; 7 positions match TRBD2. Germline V gene lookup returns CDR1 MDHEN and CDR2 SYDVKM. The CDR3 sequence is 17 residues long. V shed 4 bases and J 1 base; nucleotides not matched to a gene: 12. CDR3 protein: CASSSISPGGLQETQYF. The CDR3 DNA is TGTGCCAGCAGTTCAATCTCTCCGGGAGGACTCCAAGAGACCCAGTACTTC.

This clone was picked up a small number of times. The CDR3 bases are TGTGCCAGCAGCTCTAGCGGGGGGGTTGCCGGGGAGCTGTTTTTT. Translating it yields CASSSSGGVAGELFF. This chain links TRBV11-2 with TRBJ2-2; 12 bases are a match to TRBD2. CDR1 SGHAT and CDR2 FQNNGV come from the germline V gene. The CDR3 sequence is 15 residues long. J was trimmed by 6 bases and V by 4 bases; bases with no gene match: 3.